This T cell receptor (beta chain) originates from a study of blood T cell repertoires in COVID-19. Study-wide background: The United States, Italy and Spain were the sources of the acute and convalescent COVID-19 samples. T cells, B-cell-depleted T cells, or PBMCs provided the cDNA or gDNA that served as material.

J was trimmed by 6 bases and V by 5 bases; bases with no gene match: 6. The germline V gene encodes CDR1 MGHDK and CDR2 SYGVNS. CDR3 length equals 13 residues. Authors' data handling: From reference gene primer amplification, estimates of nucleated cell counts were derived. Sequencing used immunoSEQ multiplex PCR; TCRdb keeps in-frame clones, though not all of them. V, J and clone size reflect that table, while D and trimming were determined from the DNA. The sample comprises tens of thousands of clones, less than 85% of which are singletons, and about 8.9% rests with the top ten. This TCR came from a human donor in a cohort sampled during active COVID-19. The genes are TRBV25-1 and TRBJ2-7, with TRBD1 identical over 8 bases. The sample was peripheral blood. In DNA form, the CDR3 reads TGTGCCAGCAGTTACCGGACAGGGAGCGAGCAGTACTTC. Residues: CASSYRTGSEQYF.